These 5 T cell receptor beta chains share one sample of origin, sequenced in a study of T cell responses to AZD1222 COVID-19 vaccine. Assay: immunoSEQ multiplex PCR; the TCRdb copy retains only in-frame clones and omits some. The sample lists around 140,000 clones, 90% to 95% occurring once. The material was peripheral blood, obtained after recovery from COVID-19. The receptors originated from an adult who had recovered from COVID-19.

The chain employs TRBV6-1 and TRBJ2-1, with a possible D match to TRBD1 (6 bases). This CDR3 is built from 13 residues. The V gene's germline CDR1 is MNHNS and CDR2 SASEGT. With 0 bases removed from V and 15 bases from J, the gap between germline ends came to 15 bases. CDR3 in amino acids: CASSEALTGLPFF. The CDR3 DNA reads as TGTGCCAGCAGTGAAGCGCTGACAGGACTTCCGTTCTTC.

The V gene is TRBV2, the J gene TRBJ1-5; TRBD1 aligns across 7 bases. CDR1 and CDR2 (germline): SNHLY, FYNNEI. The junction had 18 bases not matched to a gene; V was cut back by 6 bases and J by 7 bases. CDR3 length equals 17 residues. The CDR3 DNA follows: TGTGCCAGCAGGGGAAAGTTACAGGGGCCGCTTGGGCAGCCCCAGCATTTT. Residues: CASRGKLQGPLGQPQHF.

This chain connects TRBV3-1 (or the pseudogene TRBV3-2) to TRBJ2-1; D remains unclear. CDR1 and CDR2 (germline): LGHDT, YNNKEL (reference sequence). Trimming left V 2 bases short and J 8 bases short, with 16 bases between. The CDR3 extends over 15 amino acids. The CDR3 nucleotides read TGTGCCAGCAGCCAAAGTGGGCTGACTGGCGATGAGCAGTTCTTC. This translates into CASSQSGLTGDEQFF.

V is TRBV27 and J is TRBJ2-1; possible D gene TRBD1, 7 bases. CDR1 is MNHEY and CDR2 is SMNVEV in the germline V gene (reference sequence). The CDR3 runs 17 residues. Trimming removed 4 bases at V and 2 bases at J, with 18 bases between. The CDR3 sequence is CASSSPRGVGPYNEQFF. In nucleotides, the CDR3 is TGTGCCAGCAGTTCCCCCAGGGGGGTGGGCCCCTACAATGAGCAGTTCTTC.

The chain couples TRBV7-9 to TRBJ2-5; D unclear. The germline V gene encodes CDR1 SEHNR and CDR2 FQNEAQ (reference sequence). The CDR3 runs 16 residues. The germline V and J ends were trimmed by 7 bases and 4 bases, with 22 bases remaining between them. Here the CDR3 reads CASTPVGTQSRETQYF. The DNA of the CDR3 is TGTGCCAGCACCCCGGTGGGCACCCAGTCGCGAGAGACCCAGTACTTC.